This TCR beta chain is drawn from a study of CD4 T cells in relation to SARS-CoV-2 and coronaviruses. Study details: ViraFEST: approximately 10-day antigen culture of PBMCs, then TCR beta CDR3 sequencing.

With respect to this clone: The target antigen is unknown.

Before the COVID-19 pandemic, during about 2011-2019, CD4+ T cells were taken from unexposed donors. CD4+ T cells were isolated from the cells after less than 13 days of culture. Cells permitting, SARS-CoV-2 S/N and four cold-coronavirus spikes were tested on unexposed-donor CD4+ T cells. Measured with immunoSEQ multiplex PCR; TCRdb has only the in-frame clones, and not every one. The sample lists 15,000 to 20,000 clones, roughly 77% seen once, with about 20% in the top ten. Germline V gene sequence: CDR1 KGHSH, CDR2 LQKENI. V lost 3 bases, J lost 4 bases, and 11 bases lay in between. The CDR3 has 14 residues.

The V and J genes are TRBV18 and TRBJ2-3; D is perhaps TRBD2 (5 bases). The sequenced sample consisted of CD4+ T cells from PBMCs, cultured in vitro. The sequence was collected from a human donor in good health. The CDR3 loop reads CASSPRRDSDTQYF. The CDR3, as DNA: TGTGCCAGCTCACCCCGCCGGGATTCAGATACGCAGTATTTT.